These 5 T cell receptor beta chains came from one sample sequenced in a study of shared clonotypes between healthy human individuals. Profiling relied on immunoSEQ multiplex PCR, and the TCRdb table lists in-frame clones only, not all of them. Among fewer than 550,000 clones listed, 75% to 80% were seen once. The material sequenced was PBMCs. Receptors were obtained from a woman aged 40 to 50 in good health. Some clones in this sample may be carry-over from other donors' samples.

The V call is TRBV7-8, the J call TRBJ2-3; the match to TRBD2 covers 7 bases. Germline V lookup: CDR1 SGHVS, CDR2 FQNEAQ. V lost 5 bases, J lost 3 bases, and 11 bases stayed unmatched. The CDR3 is 16 residues long. Here the CDR3 reads CASSHKWRERTDTQYF. The CDR3 DNA sequence: TGTGCCAGCAGCCACAAGTGGCGGGAGAGGACAGATACGCAGTATTTT.

The gene calls are TRBV7-9 and TRBJ2-5; D not certain. With 5 bases removed from V and 1 base from J, the gap between germline ends came to 14 bases. The germline CDR1 and CDR2 sequences are SEHNR and FQNEAQ (reference sequence). The CDR3 contains 15 residues. As DNA, the CDR3 is TGTGCCAGCAGCCGAGGCCCCGGGCTCCAAGAGACCCAGTACTTC. Translation: CASSRGPGLQETQYF.

This rearrangement joins TRBV30 to TRBJ2-1, with TRBD2 matching 9 bases. Germline CDR1 and CDR2: GTSNPN and SVGIG (reference sequence). CDR3 length: 15 amino acids. V gave up 2 bases and J gave up 9 bases; unmatched junction bases: 11. CDR3: CAWSPTGAGGGEQFF. The CDR3, as DNA: TGTGCCTGGAGTCCAACGGGGGCGGGAGGGGGTGAGCAGTTCTTC.

The chain employs TRBV2 and TRBJ2-3; 12 nucleotides agree with TRBD2. The CDR3 has 16 amino acids. Germline V gives CDR1 SNHLY, CDR2 FYNNEI. Trimming at V came to 3 bases and at J to 5 bases, leaving 6 bases not matched to a gene. The CDR3, as DNA: TGTGCCAGCAGTGATTTACTAGCGGGAGGAGAAGATACGCAGTATTTT. Translation: CASSDLLAGGEDTQYF.

The chain uses TRBV5-1 and TRBJ2-1; 12 positions match TRBD2. The CDR3 contains 15 residues. Germline V gives CDR1 SGHRS, CDR2 YFSETQ. V shed 5 bases, J shed 8 bases, and the junction held 8 bases outside the gene matches. The CDR3 bases are TGCGCCAGCAGGCCAGGGACTAGCGGGTCTGATGAGCAGTTCTTC. Translating gives CASRPGTSGSDEQFF.